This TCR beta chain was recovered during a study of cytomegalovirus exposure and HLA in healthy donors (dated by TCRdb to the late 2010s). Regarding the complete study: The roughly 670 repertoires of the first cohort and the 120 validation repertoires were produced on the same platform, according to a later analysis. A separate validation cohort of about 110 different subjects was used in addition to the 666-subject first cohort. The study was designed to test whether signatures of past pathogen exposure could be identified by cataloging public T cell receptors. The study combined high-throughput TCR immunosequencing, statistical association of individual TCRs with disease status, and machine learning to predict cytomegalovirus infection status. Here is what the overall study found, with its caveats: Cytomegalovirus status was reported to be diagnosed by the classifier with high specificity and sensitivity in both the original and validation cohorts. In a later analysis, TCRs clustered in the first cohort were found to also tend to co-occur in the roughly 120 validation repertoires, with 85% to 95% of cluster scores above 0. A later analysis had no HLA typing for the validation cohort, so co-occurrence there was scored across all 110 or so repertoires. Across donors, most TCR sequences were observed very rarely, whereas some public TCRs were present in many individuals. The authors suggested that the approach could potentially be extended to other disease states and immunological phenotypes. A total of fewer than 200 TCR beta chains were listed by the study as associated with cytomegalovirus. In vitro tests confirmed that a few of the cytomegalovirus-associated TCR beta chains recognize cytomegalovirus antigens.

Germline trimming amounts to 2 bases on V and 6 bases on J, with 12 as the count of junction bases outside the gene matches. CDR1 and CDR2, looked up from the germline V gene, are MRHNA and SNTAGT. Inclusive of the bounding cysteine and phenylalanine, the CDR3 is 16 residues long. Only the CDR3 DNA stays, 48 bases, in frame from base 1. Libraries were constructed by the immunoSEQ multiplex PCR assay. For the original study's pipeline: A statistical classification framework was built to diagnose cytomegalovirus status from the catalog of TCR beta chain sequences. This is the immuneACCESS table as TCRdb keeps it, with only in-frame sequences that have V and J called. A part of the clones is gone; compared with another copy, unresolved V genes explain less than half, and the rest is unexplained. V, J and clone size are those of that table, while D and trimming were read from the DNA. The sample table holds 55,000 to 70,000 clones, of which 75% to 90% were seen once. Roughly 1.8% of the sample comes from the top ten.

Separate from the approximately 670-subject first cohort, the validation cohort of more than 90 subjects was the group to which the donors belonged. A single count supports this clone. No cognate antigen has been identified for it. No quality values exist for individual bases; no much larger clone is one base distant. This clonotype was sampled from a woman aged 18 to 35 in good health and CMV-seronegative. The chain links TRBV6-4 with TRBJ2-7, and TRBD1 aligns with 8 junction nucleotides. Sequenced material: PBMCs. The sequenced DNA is TGTGCCAGCAGTGACCTAGGACAGGGATGGGTAGGCGAGCAGTACTTC. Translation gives CASSDLGQGWVGEQYF.